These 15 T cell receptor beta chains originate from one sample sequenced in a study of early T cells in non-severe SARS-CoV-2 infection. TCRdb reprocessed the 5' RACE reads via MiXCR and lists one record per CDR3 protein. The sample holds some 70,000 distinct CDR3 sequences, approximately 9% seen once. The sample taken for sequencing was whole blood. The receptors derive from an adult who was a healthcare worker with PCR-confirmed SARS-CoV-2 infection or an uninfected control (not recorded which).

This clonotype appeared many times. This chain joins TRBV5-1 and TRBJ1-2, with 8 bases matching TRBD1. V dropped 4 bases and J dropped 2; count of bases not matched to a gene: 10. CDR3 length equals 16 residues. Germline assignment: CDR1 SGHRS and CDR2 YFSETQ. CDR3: CASSQNSWTGNYGYTF. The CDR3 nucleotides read TGCGCCAGCAGCCAGAACTCTTGGACAGGGAACTATGGCTACACCTTC.

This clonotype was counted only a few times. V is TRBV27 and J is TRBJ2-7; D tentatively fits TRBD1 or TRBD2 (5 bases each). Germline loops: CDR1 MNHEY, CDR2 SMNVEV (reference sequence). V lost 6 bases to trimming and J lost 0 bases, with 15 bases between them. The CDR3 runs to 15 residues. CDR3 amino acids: CASRTSGTDSYEQYF. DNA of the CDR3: TGTGCCAGCAGAACCTCCGGGACCGACTCCTACGAGCAGTACTTC.

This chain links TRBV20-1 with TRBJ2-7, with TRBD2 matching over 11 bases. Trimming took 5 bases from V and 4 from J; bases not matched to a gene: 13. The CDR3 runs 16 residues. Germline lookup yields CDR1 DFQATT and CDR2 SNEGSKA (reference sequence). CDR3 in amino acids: CSAEETSGAPDYEQYF. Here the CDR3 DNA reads TGCAGTGCTGAGGAGACTAGCGGGGCGCCAGATTACGAGCAGTACTTC.

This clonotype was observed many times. In DNA, the CDR3 is TGTGCCAGCAGCTTCTGGACAGGGGGCGAGGAGACCCAGTACTTC. It yields the protein CASSFWTGGEETQYF. The rearrangement joins TRBV7-9 to TRBJ2-5; 11 nucleotides match TRBD1. The germline V gene encodes CDR1 SEHNR and CDR2 FQNEAQ (reference sequence). The CDR3 has 15 residues. Trimming cost V 3 bases and J 5 bases; bases outside gene matches: 5. Looking up the rest from reference TRBV7-9 and TRBJ2-5 gives the full variable domain: DTGVSQNPRHKITKRGQNVTFRCDPISEHNRLYWYRQTLGQGPEFLTYFQNEAQLEKSRLLSDRFSAERPKGSFSTLEIQRTEQGDSAMYLCASSFWTGGEETQYFGPGTRLLVL.

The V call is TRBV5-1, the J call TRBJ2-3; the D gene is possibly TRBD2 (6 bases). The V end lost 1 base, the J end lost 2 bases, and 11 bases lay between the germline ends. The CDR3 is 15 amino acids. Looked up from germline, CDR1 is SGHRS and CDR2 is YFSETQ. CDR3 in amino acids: CASSLFSGSTDTQYF. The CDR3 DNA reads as TGCGCCAGCAGCTTGTTTAGCGGATCCACAGATACGCAGTATTTT.

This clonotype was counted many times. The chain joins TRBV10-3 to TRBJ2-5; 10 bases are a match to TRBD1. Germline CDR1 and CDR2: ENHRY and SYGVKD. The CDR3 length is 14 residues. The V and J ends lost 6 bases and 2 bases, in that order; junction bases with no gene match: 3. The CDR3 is CAIRDRGTQETQYF. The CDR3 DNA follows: TGTGCCATCAGGGACAGGGGGACACAAGAGACCCAGTACTTC.

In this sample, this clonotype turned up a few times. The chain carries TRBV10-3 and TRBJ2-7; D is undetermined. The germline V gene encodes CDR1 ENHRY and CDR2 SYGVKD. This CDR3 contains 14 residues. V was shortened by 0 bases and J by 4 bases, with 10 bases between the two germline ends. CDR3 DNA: TGTGCCATCAGTGAGTCTTTCGTCGCGTACGAGCAGTACTTC. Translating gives CAISESFVAYEQYF.

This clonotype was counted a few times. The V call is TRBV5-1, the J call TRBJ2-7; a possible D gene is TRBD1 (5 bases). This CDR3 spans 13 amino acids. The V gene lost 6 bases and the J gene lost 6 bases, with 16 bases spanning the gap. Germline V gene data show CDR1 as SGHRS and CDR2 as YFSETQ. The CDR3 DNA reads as TGCGCCAGCAATCATCAGGGCGAAGGCGAGCAGTACTTC. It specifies CASNHQGEGEQYF. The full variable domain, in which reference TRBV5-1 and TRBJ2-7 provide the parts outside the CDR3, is KAGVTQTPRYLIKTRGQQVTLSCSPISGHRSVSWYQQTPGQGLQFLFEYFSETQRNKGNFPGRFSGRQFSNSRSEMNVSTLELGDSALYLCASNHQGEGEQYFGPGTRLTVT.

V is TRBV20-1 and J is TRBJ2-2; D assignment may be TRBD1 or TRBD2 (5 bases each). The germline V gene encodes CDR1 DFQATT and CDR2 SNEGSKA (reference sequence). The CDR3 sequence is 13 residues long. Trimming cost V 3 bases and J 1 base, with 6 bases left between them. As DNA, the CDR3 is TGCAGTGCTAGGGGGGAGAACACCGGGGAGCTGTTTTTT. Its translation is CSARGENTGELFF.

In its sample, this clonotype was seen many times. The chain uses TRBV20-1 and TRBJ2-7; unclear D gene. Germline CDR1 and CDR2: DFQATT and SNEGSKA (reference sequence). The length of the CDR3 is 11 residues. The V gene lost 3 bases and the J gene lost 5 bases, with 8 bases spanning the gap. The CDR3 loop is CSASQPNEQYF. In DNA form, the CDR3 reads TGCAGTGCTAGCCAACCCAACGAGCAGTACTTC.

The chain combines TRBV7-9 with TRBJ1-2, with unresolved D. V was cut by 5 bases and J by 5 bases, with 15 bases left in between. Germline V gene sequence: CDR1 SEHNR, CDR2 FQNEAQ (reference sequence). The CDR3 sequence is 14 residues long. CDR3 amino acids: CASSPTMEGYGYTF. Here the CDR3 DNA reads TGTGCCAGCAGCCCGACGATGGAGGGATATGGCTACACCTTC.

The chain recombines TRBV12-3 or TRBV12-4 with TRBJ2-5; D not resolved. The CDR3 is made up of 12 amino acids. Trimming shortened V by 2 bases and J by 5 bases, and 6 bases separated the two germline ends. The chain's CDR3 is CASSLSWETQYF. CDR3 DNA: TGTGCCAGCAGTTTAAGTTGGGAGACCCAGTACTTC.

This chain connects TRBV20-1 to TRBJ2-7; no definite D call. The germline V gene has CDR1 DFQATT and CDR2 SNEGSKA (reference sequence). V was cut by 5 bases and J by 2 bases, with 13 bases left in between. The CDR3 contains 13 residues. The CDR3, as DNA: TGCAGTGCTGAAGAGCTTCTTACCTACGAGCAGTACTTC. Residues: CSAEELLTYEQYF.

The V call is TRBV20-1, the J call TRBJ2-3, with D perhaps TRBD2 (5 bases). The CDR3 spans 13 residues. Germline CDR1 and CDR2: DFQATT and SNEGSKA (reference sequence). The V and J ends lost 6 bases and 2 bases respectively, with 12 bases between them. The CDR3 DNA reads TGCAGTGCCTCCCGACTACCCACAGATACGCAGTATTTT. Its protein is CSASRLPTDTQYF.

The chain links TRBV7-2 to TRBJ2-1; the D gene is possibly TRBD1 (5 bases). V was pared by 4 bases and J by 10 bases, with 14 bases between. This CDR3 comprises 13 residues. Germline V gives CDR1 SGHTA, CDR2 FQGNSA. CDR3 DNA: TGTGCCAGCAGCTGGGTACTGTGGGGCGAGCAGTTCTTC. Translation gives CASSWVLWGEQFF.